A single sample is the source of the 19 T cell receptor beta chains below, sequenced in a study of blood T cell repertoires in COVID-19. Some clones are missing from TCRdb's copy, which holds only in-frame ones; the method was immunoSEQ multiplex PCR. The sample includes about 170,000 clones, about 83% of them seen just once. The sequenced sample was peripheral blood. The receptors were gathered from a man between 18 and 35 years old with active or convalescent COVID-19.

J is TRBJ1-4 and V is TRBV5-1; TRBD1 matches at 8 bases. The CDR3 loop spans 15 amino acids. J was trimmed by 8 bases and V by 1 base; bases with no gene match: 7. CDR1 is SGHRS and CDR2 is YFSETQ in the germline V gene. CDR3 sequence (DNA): TGCGCCAGCAGCTTGCTGTCAGGGGGCGGGGAAAAACTGTTTTTT. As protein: CASSLLSGGGEKLFF.

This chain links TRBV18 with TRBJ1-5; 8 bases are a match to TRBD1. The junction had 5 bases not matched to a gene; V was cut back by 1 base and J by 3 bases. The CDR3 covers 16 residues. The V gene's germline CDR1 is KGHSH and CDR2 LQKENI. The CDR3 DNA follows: TGTGCCAGCTCACCACTAGACAGGGGATACAATCAGCCCCAGCATTTT. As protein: CASSPLDRGYNQPQHF.

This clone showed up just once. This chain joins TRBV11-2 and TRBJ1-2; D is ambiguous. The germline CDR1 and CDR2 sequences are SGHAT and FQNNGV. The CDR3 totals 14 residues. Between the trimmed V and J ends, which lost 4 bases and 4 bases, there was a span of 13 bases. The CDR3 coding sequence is TGTGCCAGCAGCTCACTAGAAGCTTCCTATGGCTACACCTTC. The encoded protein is CASSSLEASYGYTF.

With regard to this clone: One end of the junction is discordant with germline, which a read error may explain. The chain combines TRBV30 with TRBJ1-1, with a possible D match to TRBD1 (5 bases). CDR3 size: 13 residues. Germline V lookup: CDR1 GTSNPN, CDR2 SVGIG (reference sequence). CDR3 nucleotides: TGTGCCTGGGGACTCGGGGGTGGGACTGGAGCTTTCTTT. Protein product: CAWGLGGGTGAFF. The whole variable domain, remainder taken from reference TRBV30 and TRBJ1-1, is SQTIHQWPATLVQPVGSPLSLECTVEGTSNPNLYWYRQAAGRGLQLLFYSVGIGQISSEVPQNLSASRPQDRQFILSSKKLLLSDSGFYLCAWGLGGGTGAFFGQGTRLTVV.

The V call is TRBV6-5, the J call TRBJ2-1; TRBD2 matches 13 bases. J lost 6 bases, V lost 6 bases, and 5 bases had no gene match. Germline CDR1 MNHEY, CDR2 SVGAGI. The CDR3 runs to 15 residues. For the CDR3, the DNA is TGTGCCAGCAGGGACGGGACTAGCGGGGTCAATGAGCAGTTCTTC. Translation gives CASRDGTSGVNEQFF.

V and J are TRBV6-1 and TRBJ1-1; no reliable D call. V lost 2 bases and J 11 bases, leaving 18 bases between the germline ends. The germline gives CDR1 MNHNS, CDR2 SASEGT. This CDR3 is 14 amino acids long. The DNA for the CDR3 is TGTGCCAGCAGTGAAACCCGCGGCGTGTCTCGGGCTTTCTTT. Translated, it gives CASSETRGVSRAFF.

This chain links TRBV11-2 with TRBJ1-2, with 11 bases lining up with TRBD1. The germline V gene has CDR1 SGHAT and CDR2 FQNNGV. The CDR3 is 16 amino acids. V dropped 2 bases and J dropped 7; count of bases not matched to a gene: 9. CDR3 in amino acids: CASSLNPVGQGVGYTF. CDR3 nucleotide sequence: TGTGCCAGCAGCTTAAACCCCGTGGGACAGGGGGTTGGCTACACCTTC. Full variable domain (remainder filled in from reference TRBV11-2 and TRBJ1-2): EAGVAQSPRYKIIEKRQSVAFWCNPISGHATLYWYQQILGQGPKLLIQFQNNGVVDDSQLPKDRFSAERLKGVDSTLKIQPAKLEDSAVYLCASSLNPVGQGVGYTFGSGTRLTVV.

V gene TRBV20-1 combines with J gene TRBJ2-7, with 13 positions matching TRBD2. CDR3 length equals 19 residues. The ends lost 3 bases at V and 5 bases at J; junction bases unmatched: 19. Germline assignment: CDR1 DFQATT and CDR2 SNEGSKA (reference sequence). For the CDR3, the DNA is TGCAGTGCTAGTGGGAGGTGGGGGACTAGCGGGACACGAGCTGACGAGCAGTACTTC. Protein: CSASGRWGTSGTRADEQYF.

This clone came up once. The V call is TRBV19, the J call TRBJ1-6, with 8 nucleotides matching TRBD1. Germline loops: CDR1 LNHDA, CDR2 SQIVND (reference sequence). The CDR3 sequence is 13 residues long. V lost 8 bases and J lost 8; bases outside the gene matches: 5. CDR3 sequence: CASGQGKDSPLHF. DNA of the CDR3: TGTGCCAGTGGACAGGGCAAAGATTCACCCCTCCACTTT.

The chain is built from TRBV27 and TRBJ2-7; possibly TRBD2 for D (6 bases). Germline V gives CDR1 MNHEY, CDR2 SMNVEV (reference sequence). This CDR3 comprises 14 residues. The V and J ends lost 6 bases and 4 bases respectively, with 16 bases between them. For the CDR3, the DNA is TGTGCCAGCAGGGCCCCTACCCGGGGGTACGAGCAGTACTTC. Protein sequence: CASRAPTRGYEQYF.

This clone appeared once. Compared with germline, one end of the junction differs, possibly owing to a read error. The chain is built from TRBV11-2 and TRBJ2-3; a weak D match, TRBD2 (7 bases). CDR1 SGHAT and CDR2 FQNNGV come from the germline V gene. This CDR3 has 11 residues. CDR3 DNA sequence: TGTGCCAGCAGCTGGCCGGGGGGCGAGACTTTT. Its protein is CASSWPGGETF.

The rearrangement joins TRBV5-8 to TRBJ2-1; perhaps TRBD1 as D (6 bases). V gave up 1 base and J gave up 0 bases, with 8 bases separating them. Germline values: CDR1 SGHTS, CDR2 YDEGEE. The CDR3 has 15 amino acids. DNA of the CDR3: TGTGCCAGCAGCTTGAGGGACACCTCCTACAATGAGCAGTTCTTC. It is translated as CASSLRDTSYNEQFF. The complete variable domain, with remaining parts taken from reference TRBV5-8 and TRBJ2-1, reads EAGVTQSPTHLIKTRGQQATLRCSPISGHTSVYWYQQALGLGLQFLLWYDEGEERNRGNFPPRFSGRQFPNYSSELNVNALELEDSALYLCASSLRDTSYNEQFFGPGTRLTVL.

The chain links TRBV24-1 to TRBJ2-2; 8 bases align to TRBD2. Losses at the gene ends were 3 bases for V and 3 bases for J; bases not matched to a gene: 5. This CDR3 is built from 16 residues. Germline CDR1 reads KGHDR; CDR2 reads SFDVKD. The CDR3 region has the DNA TGTGCCACCAGTGATCCTCTAGCGGGTGACACCGGGGAGCTGTTTTTT. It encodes CATSDPLAGDTGELFF.

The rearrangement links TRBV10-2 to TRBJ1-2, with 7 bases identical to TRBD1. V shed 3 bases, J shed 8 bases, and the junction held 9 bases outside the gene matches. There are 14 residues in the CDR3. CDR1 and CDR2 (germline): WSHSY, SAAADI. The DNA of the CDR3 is TGCGCCAGCAGTGATAATCGGCAACAGGGGGGCTACACCTTC. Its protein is CASSDNRQQGGYTF.

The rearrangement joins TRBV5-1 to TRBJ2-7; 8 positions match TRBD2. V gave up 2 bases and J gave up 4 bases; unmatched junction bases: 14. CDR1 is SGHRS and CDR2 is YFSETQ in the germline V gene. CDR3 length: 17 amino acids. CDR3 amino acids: CASSLTLSPAGEYEQYF. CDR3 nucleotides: TGCGCCAGCAGCTTAACTCTATCTCCAGCGGGGGAGTACGAGCAGTACTTC.

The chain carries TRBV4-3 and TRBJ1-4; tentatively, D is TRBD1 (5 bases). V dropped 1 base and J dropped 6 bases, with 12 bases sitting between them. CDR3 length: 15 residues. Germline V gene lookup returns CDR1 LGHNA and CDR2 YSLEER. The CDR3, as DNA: TGCGCCAGCAGCCAAGGACAGAAGCTATATGAAAAACTGTTTTTT. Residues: CASSQGQKLYEKLFF.

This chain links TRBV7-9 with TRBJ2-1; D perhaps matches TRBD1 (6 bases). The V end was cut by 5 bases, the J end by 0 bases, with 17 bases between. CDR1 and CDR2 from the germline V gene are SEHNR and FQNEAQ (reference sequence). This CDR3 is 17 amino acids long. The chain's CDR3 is CASSPQGGASSYNEQFF. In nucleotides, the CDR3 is TGTGCCAGCAGCCCACAGGGCGGCGCCAGCTCCTACAATGAGCAGTTCTTC.

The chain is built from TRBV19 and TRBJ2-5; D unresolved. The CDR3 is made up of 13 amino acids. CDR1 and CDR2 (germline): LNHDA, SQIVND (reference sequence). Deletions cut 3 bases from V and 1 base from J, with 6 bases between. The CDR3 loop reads CASSIGGQETQYF. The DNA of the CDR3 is TGTGCCAGTAGTATTGGCGGCCAAGAGACCCAGTACTTC.

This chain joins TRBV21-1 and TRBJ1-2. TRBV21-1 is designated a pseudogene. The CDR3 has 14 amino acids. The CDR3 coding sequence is TGTGCCAGCAGCAAAATCGTCGGGGTTCCTGGCTACACCTTC. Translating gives CASSKIVGVPGYTF.